This T cell receptor (beta chain) was sequenced in a study of T-cell reconstitution after alpha-beta-depleted transplantation in children. This CDR3 contains 16 residues. Trimming shortened V by 5 bases and J by 2 bases, and 19 bases separated the two germline ends. Per germline, CDR1 DFQATT and CDR2 SNEGSKA (reference sequence). Unique molecular identifiers were used to barcode this TCRbeta library. MiXCR was run by TCRdb on the PCR reads, yielding one entry per CDR3 protein. The sample records around 25,000 distinct CDR3 sequences, 15% to 20% being singletons. Study conclusions and caveats: Newly produced T cells mostly accounted for T-cell counts and diversity one year post-transplant.

In regard to this clonotype: What it binds is unknown.

The clonotype comes from a male patient under 10 years old who had a stem cell transplant for acute lymphoblastic leukemia, so the T cells may come from the graft donor. This specimen consisted of PBMCs, mostly from graft donor cells, obtained 60 days after TCRalphabeta/CD19-depleted stem cell transplant. V and J are TRBV20-1 and TRBJ1-5, with D tentatively TRBD1 (6 bases). The CDR3 spells CSASLGGRLGNQPQHF. The DNA of the CDR3 is TGCAGTGCTTCCCTCGGGGGGCGCTTAGGCAATCAGCCCCAGCATTTT.